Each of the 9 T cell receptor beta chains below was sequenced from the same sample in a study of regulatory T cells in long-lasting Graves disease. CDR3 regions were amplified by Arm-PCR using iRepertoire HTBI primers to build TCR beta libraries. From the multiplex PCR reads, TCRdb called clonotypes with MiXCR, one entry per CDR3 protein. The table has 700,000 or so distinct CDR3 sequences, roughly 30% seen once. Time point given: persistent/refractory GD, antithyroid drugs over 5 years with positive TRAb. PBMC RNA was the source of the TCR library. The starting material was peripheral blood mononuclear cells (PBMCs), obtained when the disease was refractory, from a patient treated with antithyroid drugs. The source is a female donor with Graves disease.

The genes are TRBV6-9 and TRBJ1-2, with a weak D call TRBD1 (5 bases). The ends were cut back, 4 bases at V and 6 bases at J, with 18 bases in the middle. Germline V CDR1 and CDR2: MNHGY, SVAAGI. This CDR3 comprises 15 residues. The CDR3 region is CASSSTLVQGNGYTF. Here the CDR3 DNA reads TGTGCCAGCAGTTCTACCCTCGTTCAGGGAAATGGCTACACCTTC.

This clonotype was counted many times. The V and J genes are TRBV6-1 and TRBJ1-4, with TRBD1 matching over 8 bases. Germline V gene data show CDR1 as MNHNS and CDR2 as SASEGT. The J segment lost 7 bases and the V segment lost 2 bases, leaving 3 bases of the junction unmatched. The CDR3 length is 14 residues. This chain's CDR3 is CASSEQGASEKLFF. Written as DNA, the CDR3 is TGTGCCAGCAGTGAACAGGGGGCATCTGAAAAACTGTTTTTT.

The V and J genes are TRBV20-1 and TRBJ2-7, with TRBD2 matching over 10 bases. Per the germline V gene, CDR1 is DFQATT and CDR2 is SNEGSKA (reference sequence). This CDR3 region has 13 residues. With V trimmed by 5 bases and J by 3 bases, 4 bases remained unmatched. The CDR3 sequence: CSARTSGDYEQYF. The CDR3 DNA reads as TGCAGTGCTCGGACTAGCGGAGACTACGAGCAGTACTTC.

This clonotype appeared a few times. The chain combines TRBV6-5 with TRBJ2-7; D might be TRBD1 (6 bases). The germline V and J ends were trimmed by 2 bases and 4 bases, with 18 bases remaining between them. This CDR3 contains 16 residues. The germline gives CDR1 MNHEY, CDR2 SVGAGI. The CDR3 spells CASSYASGQPPYEQYF. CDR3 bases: TGTGCCAGCAGTTACGCCTCTGGACAGCCTCCTTACGAGCAGTACTTC.

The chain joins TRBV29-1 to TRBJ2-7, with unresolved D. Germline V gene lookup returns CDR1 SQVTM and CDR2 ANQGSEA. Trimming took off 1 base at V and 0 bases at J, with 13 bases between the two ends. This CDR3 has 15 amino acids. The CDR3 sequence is CSVEAMQASSYEQYF. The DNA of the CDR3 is TGCAGCGTTGAAGCTATGCAGGCCAGCTCCTACGAGCAGTACTTC.

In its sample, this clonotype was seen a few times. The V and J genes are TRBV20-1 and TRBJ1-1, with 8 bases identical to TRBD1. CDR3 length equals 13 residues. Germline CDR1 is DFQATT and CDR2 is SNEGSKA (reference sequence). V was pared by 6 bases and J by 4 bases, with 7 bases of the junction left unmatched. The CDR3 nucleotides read TGCAGTGCCTCTGGACAGGGCATCACTGAAGCTTTCTTT. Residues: CSASGQGITEAFF.

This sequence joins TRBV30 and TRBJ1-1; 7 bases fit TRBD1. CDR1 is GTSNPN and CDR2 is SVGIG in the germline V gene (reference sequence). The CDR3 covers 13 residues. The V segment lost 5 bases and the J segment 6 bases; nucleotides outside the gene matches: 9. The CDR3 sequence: CAWGTGALPEAFF. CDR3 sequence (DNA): TGTGCCTGGGGTACAGGGGCGCTACCTGAAGCTTTCTTT. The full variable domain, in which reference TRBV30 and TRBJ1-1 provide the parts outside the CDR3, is SQTIHQWPATLVQPVGSPLSLECTVEGTSNPNLYWYRQAAGRGLQLLFYSVGIGQISSEVPQNLSASRPQDRQFILSSKKLLLSDSGFYLCAWGTGALPEAFFGQGTRLTVV.

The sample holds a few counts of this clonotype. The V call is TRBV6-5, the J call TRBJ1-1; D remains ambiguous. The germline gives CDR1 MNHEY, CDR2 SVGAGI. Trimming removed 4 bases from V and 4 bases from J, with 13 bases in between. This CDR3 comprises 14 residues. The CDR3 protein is CASSLDASPTEAFF. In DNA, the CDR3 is TGTGCCAGCAGTTTGGACGCGTCCCCCACTGAAGCTTTCTTT.

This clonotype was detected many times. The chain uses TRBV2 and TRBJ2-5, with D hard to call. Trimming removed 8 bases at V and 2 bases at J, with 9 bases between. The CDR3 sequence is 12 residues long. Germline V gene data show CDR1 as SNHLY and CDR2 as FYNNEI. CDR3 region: CASDDQQETQYF. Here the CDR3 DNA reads TGTGCCAGCGACGACCAGCAAGAGACCCAGTACTTC.